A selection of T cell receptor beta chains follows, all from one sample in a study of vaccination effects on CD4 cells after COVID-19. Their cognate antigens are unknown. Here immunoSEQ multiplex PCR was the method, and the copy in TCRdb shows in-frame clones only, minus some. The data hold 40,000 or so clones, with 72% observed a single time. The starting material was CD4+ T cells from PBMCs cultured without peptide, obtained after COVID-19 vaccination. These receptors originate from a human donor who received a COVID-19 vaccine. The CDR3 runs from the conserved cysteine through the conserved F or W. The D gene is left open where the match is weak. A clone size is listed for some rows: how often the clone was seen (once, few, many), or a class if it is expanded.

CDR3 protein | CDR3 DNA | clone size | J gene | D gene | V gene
CASSVGGSSGNTIYF | TGTGCCAGCAGCGTGGGAGGTAGCTCTGGAAACACCATATATTTT | few | TRBJ1-3 | . | TRBV9
CASSSGFDNGGYTF | TGTGCCAGCAGTTCAGGGTTTGATAACGGTGGCTACACCTTC | . | TRBJ1-2 | . | TRBV6-5
CASSQGQGGYQPQHF | TGTGCCAGCAGCCAAGGACAGGGGGGCTATCAGCCCCAGCATTTT | . | TRBJ1-5 | TRBD1 | TRBV3-1/TRBV3-2
CASSGTLREGGNEQFF | TGTGCCAGCAGCGGGACTCTGCGCGAGGGGGGCAATGAGCAGTTCTTC | . | TRBJ2-1 | . | TRBV11-2
CASTRRGELFF | TGTGCCAGCACCCGGCGAGGGGAGCTGTTTTTT | . | TRBJ2-2 | . | TRBV6-5
CASSESSNSFYGYTF | TGCGCCAGCAGTGAGAGTTCCAATAGCTTCTATGGCTACACCTTC | . | TRBJ1-2 | . | TRBV10-2
CASSLSGQVAYGYTF | TGCGCCAGCAGCTTGTCGGGACAGGTCGCCTATGGCTACACCTTC | . | TRBJ1-2 | TRBD1 | TRBV5-1
CASSQDFRSPLHF | TGTGCCAGCAGCCAAGATTTCAGATCACCCCTCCACTTT | few | TRBJ1-6 | . | TRBV3-1/TRBV3-2
CASSYDVNQNTEAFF | TGTGCCAGCAGTTACGACGTGAACCAGAACACTGAAGCTTTCTTT | . | TRBJ1-1 | . | TRBV6-5
CASSKGEDQPQHF | TGTGCCAGCAGTAAAGGGGAGGATCAGCCCCAGCATTTT | . | TRBJ1-5 | . | TRBV2
CASSPPQGVTFF | TGTGCCAGCTCACCCCCACAGGGGGTTACTTTCTTT | . | TRBJ1-1 | TRBD1 | TRBV18
CASSYSTGGPWKTQYF | TGTGCCAGCAGTTACTCGACAGGGGGCCCCTGGAAGACCCAGTACTTC | . | TRBJ2-5 | TRBD1 | TRBV6-5
CASSLGDIRAKNIQYF | TGTGCCAGCAGCTTAGGGGACATAAGGGCCAAAAACATTCAGTACTTC | . | TRBJ2-4 | . | TRBV7-6
CSVEGVGTGGPTEAFF | TGCAGCGTTGAAGGGGTCGGGACAGGGGGCCCAACTGAAGCTTTCTTT | . | TRBJ1-1 | TRBD1 | TRBV29-1
CASSQVVVFWGNSNQPQHF | TGCGCCAGCAGCCAAGTGGTGGTTTTTTGGGGGAATAGCAATCAGCCCCAGCATTTT | . | TRBJ1-5 | . | TRBV4-1
CASSLGGAHKRGNTIYF | TGTGCCAGCAGCTTAGGGGGGGCCCACAAAAGGGGAAACACCATATATTTT | . | TRBJ1-3 | . | TRBV7-6
CASQGVRRGYGYTF | TGTGCCAGCCAGGGTGTAAGACGTGGATATGGCTACACCTTC | . | TRBJ1-2 | . | TRBV2
CASSTSNQPQHF | TGTGCCAGTAGTACGTCGAATCAGCCCCAGCATTTT | . | TRBJ1-5 | . | TRBV19
CASSLQVQNTEAFF | TGTGCCAGCTCACTACAGGTTCAGAACACTGAAGCTTTCTTT | . | TRBJ1-1 | . | TRBV18
CASSYEVRDEQYF | TGTGCCAGCAGCTACGAGGTCCGGGACGAGCAGTACTTC | once | TRBJ2-7 | . | TRBV7-2
CASSLVQGARQPQHF | TGTGCCAGCAGCTTAGTGCAGGGGGCAAGACAGCCCCAGCATTTT | . | TRBJ1-5 | TRBD1 | TRBV7-2